Described below is a single T cell receptor beta chain sequence and its context. These data originate in a study of cytomegalovirus exposure and HLA in healthy donors. The PCR employed 60 Vbeta primers together with 13 Jbeta primers. Only in-frame clones appear in the TCRdb table, and some are missing; sequencing was by immunoSEQ multiplex PCR. The profile shows a few hundred thousand clones, around nine tenths of them singletons. The CDR3 is made up of 13 amino acids. Germline values: CDR1 MNHEY, CDR2 SVGAGI. Deletions cut 5 bases from V and 4 bases from J, with 11 bases between. This chain connects TRBV6-5 to TRBJ1-2; weak D call: TRBD1 (5 bases). What was sequenced was PBMCs. This TCR was recovered from a woman in her late teens or twenties in good health and CMV-seronegative. Here the CDR3 DNA reads TGTGCCAGCAGTCGGACAAGCTCCTATGGCTACACCTTC. It translates to CASSRTSSYGYTF.